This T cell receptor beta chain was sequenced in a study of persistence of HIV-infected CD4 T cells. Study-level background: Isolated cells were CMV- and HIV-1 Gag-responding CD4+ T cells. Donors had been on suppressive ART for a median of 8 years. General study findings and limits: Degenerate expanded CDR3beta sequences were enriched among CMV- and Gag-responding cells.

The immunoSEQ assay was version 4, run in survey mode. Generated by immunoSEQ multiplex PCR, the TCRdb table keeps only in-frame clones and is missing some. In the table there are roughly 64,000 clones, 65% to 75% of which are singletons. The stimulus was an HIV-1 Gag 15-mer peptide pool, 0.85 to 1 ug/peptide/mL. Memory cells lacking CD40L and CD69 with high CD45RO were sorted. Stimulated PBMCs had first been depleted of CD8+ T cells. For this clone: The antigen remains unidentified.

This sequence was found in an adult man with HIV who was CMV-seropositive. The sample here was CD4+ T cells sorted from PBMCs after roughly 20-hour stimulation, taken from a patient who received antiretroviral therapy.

CDR3: CASSQRGGSSYTF. The DNA of the CDR3 is TGTGCCAGCAGCCAGAGGGGCGGTTCGAGCTACACCTTC. The chain employs TRBV14 and TRBJ1-2; tentative D call: TRBD1 (5 bases). Trimming removed 3 bases from V and 9 bases from J, with 14 bases in between. Germline CDR1 is SGHDN and CDR2 is FVKESK. This CDR3 contains 13 residues.